A single sample gave rise to the 18 T cell receptor beta chains below, sequenced in a study of PD-1 blockade in classical Hodgkin lymphoma. Relapses following autologous stem cell transplantation were seen in all patients, with brentuximab vedotin exposure varying. The repertoire was sequenced with immunoSEQ multiplex PCR; TCRdb's copy has only in-frame clones and lacks some. The repertoire holds some 25,000 clones, with roughly 80% as singletons. Here the sequenced sample was peripheral blood mononuclear cells (PBMCs), taken at baseline. These receptors were collected from a human donor with classical Hodgkin lymphoma.

The CDR3 nucleotides are TGTGCCAGCAGTAGGGAGTTCTCGTACCAAGAGACCCAGTACTTC. Protein product: CASSREFSYQETQYF. The chain has TRBV27 and TRBJ2-5, with D possibly TRBD2 on 5 matching bases. The CDR3 extends over 15 amino acids. Germline values: CDR1 MNHEY, CDR2 SMNVEV (reference sequence). Trimming left V 5 bases short and J 0 bases short, with 13 bases between.

The chain combines TRBV6-5 with TRBJ2-3; tentative D call: TRBD2 (6 bases). The length of the CDR3 is 15 residues. Looked up from germline, CDR1 is MNHEY and CDR2 is SVGAGI. Trimming took 6 bases from V and 2 from J, leaving 15 bases between them. CDR3 region: CASSRIGGDTDTQYF. Written as DNA, the CDR3 is TGTGCCAGCAGCCGAATCGGGGGAGACACAGATACGCAGTATTTT.

This clone was found once. The rearrangement uses TRBV5-1 and TRBJ1-6, with 12 bases fitting TRBD1. Germline V gene lookup returns CDR1 SGHRS and CDR2 YFSETQ. This CDR3 is 16 amino acids long. V lost 0 bases, J lost 10 bases, and 5 bases stayed unmatched. Here the CDR3 reads CASSLGGQGAGSPLHF. The CDR3, as DNA: TGCGCCAGCAGCTTGGGGGGACAGGGGGCTGGCTCACCCCTCCACTTT.

The chain is built from TRBV5-4 and TRBJ1-1; D perhaps matches TRBD1 (6 bases). The germline gives CDR1 SGHNT, CDR2 YYREEE (reference sequence). V lost 0 bases and J lost 7, with 13 bases in between. CDR3 length: 14 residues. CDR3 residues: CASSLGPGAIEAFF. CDR3 bases: TGTGCCAGCAGCTTGGGGCCAGGGGCTATTGAAGCTTTCTTT. The full variable domain, rest sourced from reference TRBV5-4 and TRBJ1-1, is ETGVTQSPTHLIKTRGQQVTLRCSSQSGHNTVSWYQQALGQGPQFIFQYYREEENGRGNFPPRFSGLQFPNYSSELNVNALELDDSALYLCASSLGPGAIEAFFGQGTRLTVV.

This sequence joins TRBV11-2 and TRBJ2-1, with TRBD2 matching 11 bases. The ends lost 1 base at V and 11 bases at J; junction bases unmatched: 7. The CDR3 sequence is 15 residues long. Germline CDR1 and CDR2: SGHAT and FQNNGV. CDR3 protein: CASSLVGLAGGKQFF. CDR3 in DNA: TGTGCCAGCAGCTTAGTAGGGCTAGCGGGGGGCAAGCAGTTCTTC. The full variable domain, with the rest looked up from reference TRBV11-2 and TRBJ2-1, is EAGVAQSPRYKIIEKRQSVAFWCNPISGHATLYWYQQILGQGPKLLIQFQNNGVVDDSQLPKDRFSAERLKGVDSTLKIQPAKLEDSAVYLCASSLVGLAGGKQFFGPGTRLTVL.

The chain joins TRBV7-9 to TRBJ2-3; 8 bases line up with TRBD1. The CDR3 length is 16 residues. Germline V gives CDR1 SEHNR, CDR2 FQNEAQ (reference sequence). V shed 1 base and J 2 bases; nucleotides not matched to a gene: 5. CDR3 amino acids: CASSLEDRAVTDTQYF. CDR3 sequence (DNA): TGTGCCAGCAGCTTAGAGGACAGGGCGGTCACAGATACGCAGTATTTT.

This clone was detected only once. The genes are TRBV19 and TRBJ1-1, with no clear D. Germline values: CDR1 LNHDA, CDR2 SQIVND (reference sequence). The CDR3 contains 13 residues. Trimming left V 7 bases short and J 5 bases short, with 14 bases between. The CDR3 coding sequence is TGTGCCAGTATAGGAAAGGGATCTACTGAAGCTTTCTTT. Amino acids: CASIGKGSTEAFF.

This sequence joins TRBV6-6 and TRBJ2-7; 12 bases map to TRBD2. With 2 bases clipped from V and 4 bases from J, the junction kept 3 bases outside the gene matches. The CDR3 has 15 amino acids. Per the germline V gene, CDR1 is MNHNY and CDR2 is SVGAGI (reference sequence). CDR3 amino acids: CASSYPSGGEYEQYF. DNA for the CDR3: TGTGCCAGCAGTTACCCTAGCGGGGGGGAGTACGAGCAGTACTTC.

The J gene is TRBJ1-2, the V gene TRBV7-2; D uncertain. The V gene lost 2 bases and the J gene lost 7 bases, with 11 bases spanning the gap. This CDR3 comprises 13 residues. The germline V gene encodes CDR1 SGHTA and CDR2 FQGNSA. The CDR3 nucleotides read TGTGCCAGCAGCTTACCGCCCCCTAGTGGCTACACCTTC. Translating gives CASSLPPPSGYTF.

The gene calls are TRBV7-9 and TRBJ2-1; a possible D gene is TRBD1 (6 bases). This CDR3 region has 13 residues. V was trimmed by 6 bases and J by 7 bases, leaving 13 bases between them. The germline gives CDR1 SEHNR, CDR2 FQNEAQ (reference sequence). CDR3 residues: CASSTGSRNEQFF. CDR3 DNA sequence: TGTGCCAGCAGTACAGGGTCCCGTAATGAGCAGTTCTTC.

The chain uses TRBV6-1 and TRBJ2-3, with D perhaps matching TRBD1 (5 bases). Looked up from germline, CDR1 is MNHNS and CDR2 is SASEGT. This CDR3 is built from 16 residues. The V and J ends lost 4 bases and 0 bases respectively, with 14 bases between them. CDR3 in DNA: TGTGCCAGCAGTGCCATGTTGGGGCTAAGCACAGATACGCAGTATTTT. This encodes CASSAMLGLSTDTQYF.

The chain has TRBV28 and TRBJ2-7; a possible D gene is TRBD2 (6 bases). This CDR3 region has 12 residues. Germline V CDR1 and CDR2: MDHEN, SYDVKM. Trimming cost V 7 bases and J 7 bases, with 14 bases left between them. In DNA form, the CDR3 reads TGTGCCAGCAATTGGAGAGGGAGGGAGCAGTACTTC. This gives the protein CASNWRGREQYF.

The chain has TRBV5-8 and TRBJ2-1; D may be TRBD1 (5 bases). This CDR3 is built from 13 residues. V was pared by 2 bases and J by 8 bases, with 11 bases between. Germline loops: CDR1 SGHTS, CDR2 YDEGEE. The CDR3 nucleotides read TGTGCCAGCAGCTTCCCAGGGCAAGATGAGCAGTTCTTC. It translates to CASSFPGQDEQFF.

The chain joins TRBV7-8 to TRBJ2-3; D tentatively reads TRBD1 or TRBD2 (6 bases each). The CDR3 consists of 16 residues. In germline, CDR1 is SGHVS, CDR2 FQNEAQ. Trimming left V 0 bases short and J 3 bases short, with 13 bases between. CDR3 in DNA: TGTGCCAGCAGCTTAGCTGCCGGGGGCAAGACAGATACGCAGTATTTT. This codes for CASSLAAGGKTDTQYF.

The chain recombines TRBV4-3 with TRBJ1-5; D might be TRBD1 (5 bases). CDR3 length: 14 amino acids. The germline CDR1 and CDR2 sequences are LGHNA and YSLEER. With 1 base removed from V and 5 bases from J, the gap between germline ends came to 9 bases. The CDR3 DNA sequence: TGCGCCAGCAGCCAAGTATGGGGGGATCAGCCCCAGCATTTT. The encoded protein is CASSQVWGDQPQHF.

V and J are TRBV6-1 and TRBJ1-3; D call uncertain. The CDR3 totals 12 residues. Trimming removed 7 bases from V and 3 bases from J, with 7 bases in between. Germline CDR1 MNHNS, CDR2 SASEGT. The CDR3 loop reads CASTMVGNTIYF. In nucleotides, the CDR3 is TGTGCCAGCACGATGGTTGGAAACACCATATATTTT.

There are a few counts of this clone. The chain links TRBV23-1 to TRBJ2-7; TRBD1 matches at 8 bases. TRBV23-1 is known as an ORF, though its function is uncertain. The CDR3 runs to 14 residues. The V segment lost 4 bases and the J segment 5 bases; nucleotides outside the gene matches: 7. CDR3 residues: CASSPGTGDHEQYF. The CDR3 DNA follows: TGCGCCAGCAGTCCCGGGACAGGAGACCACGAGCAGTACTTC.

The J gene is TRBJ1-1, the V gene TRBV7-2; D may be TRBD1 (5 bases). The germline gives CDR1 SGHTA, CDR2 FQGNSA. This CDR3 spans 16 amino acids. V gave up 5 bases and J gave up 0 bases, with 16 bases separating them. The CDR3 sequence: CASSRIDGTLNTEAFF. The CDR3 nucleotides read TGTGCCAGCAGCCGTATTGACGGGACCCTGAACACTGAAGCTTTCTTT.